The clone carrying this T cell receptor (beta chain) was seen a handful of times. The entry originates in a study of beta chain features in type 1 diabetes. V lost 3 bases to trimming and J lost 0 bases, with 2 bases between them. Germline V gene sequence: CDR1 KGHSH, CDR2 LQKENI. CDR3 length: 13 amino acids. As every portion of the isolated RNA was reverse transcribed, the sequencing read expressed TCRB transcripts. Reads from naive, central memory and regulatory T cell samples averaged about 3.8 million. The repertoire was sequenced with immunoSEQ multiplex PCR; TCRdb's copy has only in-frame clones and lacks some. This sample yields about 350,000 clones, of which 20% are seen a single time; roughly 0.045% belongs to the top ten.

This sequence was found in a young woman in good health. The sample taken for sequencing was naive CD4+ T cells from blood. The rearrangement uses TRBV18 and TRBJ2-2; D not resolved. The CDR3 coding sequence is TGTGCCAGCTCACCCTCGAACACCGGGGAGCTGTTTTTT. Translation gives CASSPSNTGELFF.